This is a list of T cell receptor beta chains from one sample in a study of T cell responses to AZD1222 COVID-19 vaccine. The assay was immunoSEQ multiplex PCR, and TCRdb's table has in-frame clones only and misses some. The repertoire has 110,000 to 150,000 clones, about nine tenths of them found once; the top ten carry about 2%. The material was peripheral blood, obtained 28 days after the second AZD1222 dose. The receptors come from an adult who received the AZD1222 COVID-19 vaccine. Both conserved end residues are part of each CDR3. The D gene is left open where the match is weak. Clone size is stated in some rows and not others, as once, few, many or a class when expanded.

TRBJ1-2	-	TRBV6-5	-	CASSLFLLSPYGYTF	TGTGCCAGCAGTTTATTCCTCCTCAGCCCCTATGGCTACACCTTC
TRBJ1-6	-	TRBV11-2	-	CASSPLPKGRNSPLHF	TGTGCCAGCAGCCCCCTCCCTAAGGGACGGAATTCACCCCTCCACTTT
TRBJ1-3	-	TRBV29-1	-	CSVVKGAGNTIYF	TGCAGCGTTGTTAAGGGAGCCGGAAACACCATATATTTT
TRBJ2-3	TRBD2	TRBV11-3	-	CASSRSTSDQWGDTQYF	TGTGCCAGCAGCCGATCCACTAGCGACCAATGGGGAGATACGCAGTATTTT
TRBJ1-2	-	TRBV3-1/TRBV3-2	-	CASSHRDASYGYTF	TGTGCCAGCAGCCACAGGGACGCAAGCTATGGCTACACCTTC
TRBJ2-5	-	TRBV7-6	-	CASSQAGSPQYF	TGTGCCAGCAGCCAAGCTGGCTCCCCTCAGTACTTC
TRBJ2-7	TRBD2	TRBV6-5	-	CASSYRAGGDEQYF	TGTGCCAGCAGTTACAGAGCGGGAGGAGACGAGCAGTACTTC
TRBJ1-3	-	TRBV27	-	CASRTFTDPSGNTIYF	TGTGCCAGCAGGACTTTTACGGACCCCTCTGGAAACACCATATATTTT
TRBJ1-6	TRBD1	TRBV27	-	CASSAHPGQGKSPLHF	TGTGCCAGCAGTGCGCACCCGGGACAGGGGAAATCACCCCTCCACTTT
TRBJ2-1	TRBD2	TRBV10-1	-	CASSESLAGGLRQFF	TGCGCCAGCAGTGAGTCACTAGCGGGAGGTCTCCGGCAGTTCTTC
TRBJ1-2	-	TRBV11-2	-	CASSLDWALRANYGYTF	TGTGCCAGCAGCTTAGATTGGGCGCTCAGAGCTAACTATGGCTACACCTTC
TRBJ1-5	TRBD1	TRBV18	-	CASSPGQGNQPQHF	TGTGCCAGCTCACCGGGACAGGGAAATCAGCCCCAGCATTTT
TRBJ1-1	-	TRBV2	-	CASSEGRKYTEAFF	TGTGCCAGCAGTGAGGGCAGGAAGTACACTGAAGCTTTCTTT
TRBJ2-7	TRBD2	TRBV7-9	-	CASSPWGLAGVDSYEQYF	TGTGCCAGCAGCCCGTGGGGGCTAGCGGGAGTTGACTCCTACGAGCAGTACTTC
TRBJ2-3	-	TRBV27	-	CASIGLDTQYF	TGTGCCAGCATAGGATTAGATACGCAGTATTTT
TRBJ1-1	-	TRBV9	once	CASSGLGPEAFF	TGTGCCAGCAGCGGCCTAGGTCCCGAAGCTTTCTTT
TRBJ2-1	TRBD2	TRBV4-1	few	CASSPKTSGSSYNEQFF	TGCGCCAGCAGCCCTAAGACTAGCGGGTCTTCCTACAATGAGCAGTTCTTC
TRBJ1-1	-	TRBV18	-	CASSPLTLRGGGSMNTEAFF	TGTGCCAGCTCACCACTCACCCTCAGGGGCGGGGGGTCGATGAACACTGAAGCTTTCTTT
TRBJ1-1	TRBD1	TRBV5-4	-	CASSSLQGAYTEAFF	TGTGCCAGCAGCTCCCTACAGGGGGCATACACTGAAGCTTTCTTT
TRBJ1-4	-	TRBV6-5	-	CASSSLKGGKKEKLFF	TGTGCCAGCAGTTCCCTGAAGGGGGGCAAAAAGGAAAAACTGTTTTTT
TRBJ1-2	TRBD1	TRBV5-6	once	CASSFTGEYGYTF	TGTGCCAGCAGCTTTACAGGGGAATATGGCTACACCTTC
TRBJ2-4	TRBD1	TRBV6-4	-	CASNTRGTGFKNIQYF	TGTGCCAGCAACACGAGAGGGACAGGGTTCAAAAACATTCAGTACTTC
TRBJ1-4	-	TRBV12-5	-	CASGHNRADNEKLFF	TGTGCTAGTGGTCACAACAGGGCCGATAATGAAAAACTGTTTTTT
TRBJ1-2	-	TRBV5-1	-	CASSLAQQGSNYGYTF	TGCGCCAGCAGCTTGGCCCAACAGGGTTCTAACTATGGCTACACCTTC
TRBJ2-2	TRBD2	TRBV5-4	-	CASSLERTSVGELFF	TGTGCCAGCAGCTTGGAACGGACTAGCGTTGGGGAGCTGTTTTTT
TRBJ1-1	-	TRBV6-5	-	CASRQIHRNTEAFF	TGTGCCAGCAGACAGATCCACAGAAACACTGAAGCTTTCTTT
TRBJ2-2	-	TRBV7-9	-	CASSFSNWELFF	TGTGCCAGCAGCTTCTCAAACTGGGAGCTGTTTTTT
TRBJ2-5	-	TRBV5-6	-	CASSSVRETQYF	TGTGCCAGCAGCTCAGTTAGGGAGACCCAGTACTTC